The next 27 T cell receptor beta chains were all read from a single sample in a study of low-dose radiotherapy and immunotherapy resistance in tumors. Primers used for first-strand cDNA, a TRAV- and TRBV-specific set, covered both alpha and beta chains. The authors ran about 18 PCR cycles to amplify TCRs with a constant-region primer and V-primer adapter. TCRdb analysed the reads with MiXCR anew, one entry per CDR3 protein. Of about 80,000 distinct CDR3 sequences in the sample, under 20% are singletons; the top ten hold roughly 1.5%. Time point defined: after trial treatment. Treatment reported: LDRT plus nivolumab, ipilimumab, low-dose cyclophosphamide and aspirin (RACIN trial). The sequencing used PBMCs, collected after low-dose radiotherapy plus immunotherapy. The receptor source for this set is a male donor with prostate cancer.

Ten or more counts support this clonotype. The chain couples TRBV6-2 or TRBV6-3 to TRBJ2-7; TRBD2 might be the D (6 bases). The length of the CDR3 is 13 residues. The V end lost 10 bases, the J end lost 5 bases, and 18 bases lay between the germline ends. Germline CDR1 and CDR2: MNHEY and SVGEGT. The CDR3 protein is CAIRAGSKDEQYF. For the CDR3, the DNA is TGTGCCATCCGGGCGGGAAGCAAGGACGAGCAGTACTTC.

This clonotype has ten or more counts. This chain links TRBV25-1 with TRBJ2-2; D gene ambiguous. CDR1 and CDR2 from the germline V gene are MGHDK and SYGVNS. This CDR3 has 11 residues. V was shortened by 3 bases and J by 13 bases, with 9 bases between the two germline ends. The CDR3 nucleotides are TGTGCCAGCAGTGATCGCCGCGGGCTGTTTTTT. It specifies CASSDRRGLFF. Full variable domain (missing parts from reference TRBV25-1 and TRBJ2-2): EADIYQTPRYLVIGTGKKITLECSQTMGHDKMYWYQQDPGMELHLIHYSYGVNSTEKGDLSSESTVSRIRTEHFPLTLESARPSHTSQYLCASSDRRGLFFGEGSRLTVL.

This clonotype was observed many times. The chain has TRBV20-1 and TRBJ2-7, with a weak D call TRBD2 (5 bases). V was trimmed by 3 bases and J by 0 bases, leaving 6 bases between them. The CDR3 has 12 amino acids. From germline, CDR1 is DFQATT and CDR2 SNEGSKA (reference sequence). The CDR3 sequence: CSASGLSYEQYF. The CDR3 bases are TGCAGTGCTAGCGGACTCTCCTACGAGCAGTACTTC.

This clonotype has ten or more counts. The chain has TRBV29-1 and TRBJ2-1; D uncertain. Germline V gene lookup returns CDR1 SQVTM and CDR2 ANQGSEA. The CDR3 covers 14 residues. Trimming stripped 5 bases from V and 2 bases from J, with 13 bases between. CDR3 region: CSVCLSAAYNEQFF. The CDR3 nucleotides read TGCAGCGTTTGTCTATCGGCTGCCTACAATGAGCAGTTCTTC.

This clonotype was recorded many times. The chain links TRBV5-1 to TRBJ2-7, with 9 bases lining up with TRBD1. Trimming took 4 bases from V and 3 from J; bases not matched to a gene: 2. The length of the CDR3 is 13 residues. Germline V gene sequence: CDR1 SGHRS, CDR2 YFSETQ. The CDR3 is CASSTGQGYEQYF. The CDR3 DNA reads TGCGCCAGCAGCACGGGACAGGGCTACGAGCAGTACTTC.

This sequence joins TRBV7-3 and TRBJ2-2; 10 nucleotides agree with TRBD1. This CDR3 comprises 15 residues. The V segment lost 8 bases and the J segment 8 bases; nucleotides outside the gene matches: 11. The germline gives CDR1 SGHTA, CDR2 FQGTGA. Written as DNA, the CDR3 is TGTGCCAGCGTACTTAGTGACAGGGGGCGAGGGGAGCTGTTTTTT. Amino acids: CASVLSDRGRGELFF.

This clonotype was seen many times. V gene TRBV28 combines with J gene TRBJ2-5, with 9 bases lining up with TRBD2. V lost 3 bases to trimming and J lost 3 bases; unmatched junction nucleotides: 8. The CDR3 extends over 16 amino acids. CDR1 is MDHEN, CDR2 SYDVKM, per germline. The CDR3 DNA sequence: TGTGCCAGCAGTTTCAGGACTAGCGCAGTGGAAGAGACCCAGTACTTC. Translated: CASSFRTSAVEETQYF.

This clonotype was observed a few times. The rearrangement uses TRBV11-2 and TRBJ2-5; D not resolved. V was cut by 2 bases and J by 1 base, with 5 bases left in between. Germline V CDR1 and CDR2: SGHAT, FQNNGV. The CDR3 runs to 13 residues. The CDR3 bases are TGTGCCAGCAGCTTACTAGGCCAAGAGACCCAGTACTTC. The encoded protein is CASSLLGQETQYF.

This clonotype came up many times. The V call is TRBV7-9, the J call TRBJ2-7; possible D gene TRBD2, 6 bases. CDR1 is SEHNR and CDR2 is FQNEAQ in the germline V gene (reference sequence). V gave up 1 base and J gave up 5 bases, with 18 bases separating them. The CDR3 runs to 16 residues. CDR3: CASSLVGGSLGNEQYF. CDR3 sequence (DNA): TGTGCCAGCAGCTTAGTGGGAGGATCTCTAGGGAACGAGCAGTACTTC.

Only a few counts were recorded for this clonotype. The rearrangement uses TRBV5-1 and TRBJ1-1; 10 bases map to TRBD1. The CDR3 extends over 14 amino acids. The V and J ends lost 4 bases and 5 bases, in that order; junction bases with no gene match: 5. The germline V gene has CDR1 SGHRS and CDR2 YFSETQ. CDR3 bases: TGCGCCAGCAGCCCCGGGACAGGGGAAACTGAAGCTTTCTTT. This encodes CASSPGTGETEAFF.

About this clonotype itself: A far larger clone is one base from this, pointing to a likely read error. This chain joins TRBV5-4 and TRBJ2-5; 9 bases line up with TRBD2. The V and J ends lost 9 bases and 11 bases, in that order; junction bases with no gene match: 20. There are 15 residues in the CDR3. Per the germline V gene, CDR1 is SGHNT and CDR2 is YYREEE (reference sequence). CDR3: CATRGGGDPYNEQYF. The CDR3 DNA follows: TGTGCCACCCGTGGCGGGGGGGACCCCTACAATGAGCAGTACTTC.

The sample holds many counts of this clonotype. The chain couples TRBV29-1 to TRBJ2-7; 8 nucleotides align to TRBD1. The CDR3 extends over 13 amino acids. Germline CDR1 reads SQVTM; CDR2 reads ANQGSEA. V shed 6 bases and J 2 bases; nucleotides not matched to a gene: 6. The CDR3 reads CSVWDRNTYEQYF. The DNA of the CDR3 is TGCAGCGTATGGGACAGGAATACCTACGAGCAGTACTTC.

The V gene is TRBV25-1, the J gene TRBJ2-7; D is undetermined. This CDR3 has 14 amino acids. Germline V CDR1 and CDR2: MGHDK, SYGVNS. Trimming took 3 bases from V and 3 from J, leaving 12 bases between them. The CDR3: CASSDPSGVYEQYF. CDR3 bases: TGTGCCAGCAGTGACCCTAGTGGGGTCTACGAGCAGTACTTC.

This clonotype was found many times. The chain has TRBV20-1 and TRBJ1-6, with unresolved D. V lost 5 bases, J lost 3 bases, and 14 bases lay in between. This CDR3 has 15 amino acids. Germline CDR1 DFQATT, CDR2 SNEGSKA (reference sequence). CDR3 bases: TGCAGTGCTGAAGACAATCCCCTCTATAATTCACCCCTCCACTTT. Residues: CSAEDNPLYNSPLHF.

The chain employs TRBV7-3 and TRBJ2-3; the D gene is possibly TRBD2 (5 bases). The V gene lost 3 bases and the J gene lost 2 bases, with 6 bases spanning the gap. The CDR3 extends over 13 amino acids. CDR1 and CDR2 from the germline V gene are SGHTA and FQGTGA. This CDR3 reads CASSFGDTDTQYF. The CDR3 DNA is TGTGCCAGCAGCTTCGGGGACACAGATACGCAGTATTTT.

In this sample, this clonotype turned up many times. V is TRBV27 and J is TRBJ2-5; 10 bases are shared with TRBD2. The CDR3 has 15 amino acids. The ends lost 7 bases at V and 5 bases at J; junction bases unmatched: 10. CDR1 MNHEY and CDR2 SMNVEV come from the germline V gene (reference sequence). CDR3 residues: CASTQKREGRETQYF. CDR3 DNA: TGTGCCAGCACCCAGAAGCGGGAGGGTAGGGAGACCCAGTACTTC.

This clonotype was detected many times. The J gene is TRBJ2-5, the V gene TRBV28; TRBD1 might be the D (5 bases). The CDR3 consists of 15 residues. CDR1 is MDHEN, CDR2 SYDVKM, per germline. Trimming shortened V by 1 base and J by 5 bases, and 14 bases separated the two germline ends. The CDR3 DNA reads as TGTGCCAGCAGTTTATCGTATTCAGGGCTGGAGACCCAGTACTTC. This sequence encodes CASSLSYSGLETQYF.

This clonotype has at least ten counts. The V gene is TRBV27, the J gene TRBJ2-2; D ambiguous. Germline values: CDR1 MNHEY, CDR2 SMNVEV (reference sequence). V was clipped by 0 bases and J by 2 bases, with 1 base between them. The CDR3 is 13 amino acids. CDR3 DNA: TGTGCCAGCAGTTTATCTAACACCGGGGAGCTGTTTTTT. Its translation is CASSLSNTGELFF.

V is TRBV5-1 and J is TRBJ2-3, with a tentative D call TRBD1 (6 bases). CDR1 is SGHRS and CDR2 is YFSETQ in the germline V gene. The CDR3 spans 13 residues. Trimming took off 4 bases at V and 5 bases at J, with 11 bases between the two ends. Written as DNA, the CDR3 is TGCGCCAGCAGCGGAACAGGGCTAGATACGCAGTATTTT. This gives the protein CASSGTGLDTQYF.

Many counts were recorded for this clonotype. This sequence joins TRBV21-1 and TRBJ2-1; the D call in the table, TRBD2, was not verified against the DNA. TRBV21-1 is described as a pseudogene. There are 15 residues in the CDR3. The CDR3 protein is CASSRGLAGAGEQFF. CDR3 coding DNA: TGTGCCAGCAGCAGGGGACTAGCGGGGGCCGGGGAGCAGTTCTTC.

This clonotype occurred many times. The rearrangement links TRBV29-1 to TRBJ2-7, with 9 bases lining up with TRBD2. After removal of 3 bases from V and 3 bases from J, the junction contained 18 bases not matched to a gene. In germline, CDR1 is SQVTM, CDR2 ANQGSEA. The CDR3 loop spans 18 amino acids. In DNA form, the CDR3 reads TGCAGCGTTGAGGTGACTAGCGGACATAAACTTAAGGGCTACGAGCAGTACTTC. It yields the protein CSVEVTSGHKLKGYEQYF.

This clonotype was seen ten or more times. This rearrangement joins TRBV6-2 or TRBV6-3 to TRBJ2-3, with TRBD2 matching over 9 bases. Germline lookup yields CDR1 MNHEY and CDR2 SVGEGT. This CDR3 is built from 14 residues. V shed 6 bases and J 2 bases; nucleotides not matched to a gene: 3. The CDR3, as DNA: TGTGCCAGCAGCTGGACTAGCGTCACAGATACGCAGTATTTT. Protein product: CASSWTSVTDTQYF.

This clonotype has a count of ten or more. CDR3: CASSLTEGNTEAFF. As DNA, the CDR3 is TGTGCCAGCAGCTTGACAGAGGGGAACACTGAAGCTTTCTTT. The chain is built from TRBV11-1 and TRBJ1-1, with a weak D call TRBD1 (5 bases). This CDR3 comprises 14 residues. CDR1 SGHAT and CDR2 FQDESV come from the germline V gene (reference sequence). Trimming cost V 3 bases and J 1 base, with 9 bases left between them.

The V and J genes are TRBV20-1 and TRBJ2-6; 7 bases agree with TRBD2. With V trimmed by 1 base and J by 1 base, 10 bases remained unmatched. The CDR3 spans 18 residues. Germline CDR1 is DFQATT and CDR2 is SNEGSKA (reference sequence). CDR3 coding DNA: TGCAGTGCTAGAGGACGGGAGGCCCCTCCTTCTGGGGCCAACGTCCTGACTTTC. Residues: CSARGREAPPSGANVLTF.

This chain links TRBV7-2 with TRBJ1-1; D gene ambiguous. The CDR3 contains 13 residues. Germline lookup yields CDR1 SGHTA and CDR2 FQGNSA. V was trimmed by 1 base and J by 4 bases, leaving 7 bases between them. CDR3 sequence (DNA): TGTGCCAGCAGCTTAGTTAGATCCACTGAAGCTTTCTTT. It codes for CASSLVRSTEAFF.

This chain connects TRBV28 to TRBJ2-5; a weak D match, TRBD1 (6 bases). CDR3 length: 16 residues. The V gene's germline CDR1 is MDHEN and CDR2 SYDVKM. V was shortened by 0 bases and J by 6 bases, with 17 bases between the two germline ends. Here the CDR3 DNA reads TGTGCCAGCAGTTTATGGGAGACAGGAGCGAGAAAGACCCAGTACTTC. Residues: CASSLWETGARKTQYF.

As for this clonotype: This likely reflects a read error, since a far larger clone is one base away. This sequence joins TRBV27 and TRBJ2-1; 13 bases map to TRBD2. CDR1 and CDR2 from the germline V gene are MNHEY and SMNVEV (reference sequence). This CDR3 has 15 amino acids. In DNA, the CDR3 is TGTGTCAGCAGCGACGGACTAGCGGGAGACAATGAGCAGTTCTTC. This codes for CVSSDGLAGDNEQFF.